In its sample, the clone carrying this TCR beta chain was seen many times. Its cognate antigen is unknown. The entry originates in a study of identical twins. Study results and limitations: Shared out-of-frame alpha sequences (those common to twins) showed excess low generation probability. Within cord blood, abundant beta clonotypes carried fewer insertions, but memory repertoires showed no such trend. The authors drew conclusions from cross-sectional statistical analysis rather than following the same donors.

With template switching, a universal primer site was added, and the cDNA carried unique molecular identifiers. TCRdb reprocessed the 5' RACE reads with MiXCR, giving one entry per CDR3 protein. The table records 250,000 or so distinct CDR3 sequences, about 9% of them present only once. Trimming took 1 base from V and 5 from J, leaving 9 bases between them. Germline CDR1 reads MDHEN; CDR2 reads SYDVKM. The CDR3 has 14 residues. This sample also appeared in a second study, on yellow fever vaccine responses in identical twins.

The TCR originated in a young woman in good health. Sequences were obtained from CD8+ T cells sorted from blood. This chain joins TRBV28 and TRBJ2-1; no clear D gene. Written as DNA, the CDR3 is TGTGCCAGCAGTTTATTCGGAGTAGACAATGAGCAGTTCTTC. It encodes CASSLFGVDNEQFF.